What follows are 10 T cell receptor beta chains derived from one specimen sequenced in a study of cytomegalovirus exposure and HLA in healthy donors. PCR was performed using 60 Vbeta and 13 Jbeta primers. Assay: immunoSEQ multiplex PCR; the TCRdb copy retains only in-frame clones and omits some. Recorded for this sample: some 130,000 clones. Sequenced material: PBMCs. All receptors come from a man between 18 and 29 years old in good health and CMV-seronegative.

The gene calls are TRBV7-6 and TRBJ2-5, with TRBD1 as a possible D gene (6 bases). Germline CDR1 reads SGHVS; CDR2 reads FNYEAQ. The germline V and J ends were trimmed by 5 bases and 5 bases, with 15 bases remaining between them. The CDR3 is 14 amino acids. This CDR3 reads CASSPNRGLETQYF. CDR3 DNA sequence: TGTGCCAGCAGCCCCAATAGGGGGTTGGAGACCCAGTACTTC.

The genes are TRBV5-4 and TRBJ1-4, with D perhaps matching TRBD1 (5 bases). In germline, CDR1 is SGHNT, CDR2 YYREEE (reference sequence). The germline V and J ends were trimmed by 2 bases and 5 bases, with 7 bases remaining between them. This CDR3 contains 13 residues. For the CDR3, the DNA is TGTGCCAGCAGCTTTGGGGGGAATGAAAAACTGTTTTTT. Its protein is CASSFGGNEKLFF.

The chain joins TRBV27 to TRBJ1-5, with D possibly being TRBD1 (6 bases). V was cut by 2 bases and J by 0 bases, with 8 bases left in between. The CDR3 runs to 15 residues. CDR1 and CDR2 (germline): MNHEY, SMNVEV (reference sequence). The CDR3 here is CASSLQGYSNQPQHF. The CDR3 DNA reads as TGTGCCAGCAGTTTACAGGGGTATAGCAATCAGCCCCAGCATTTT.

This chain uses TRBV29-1 with TRBJ2-5; 8 bases match TRBD1. The CDR3 length is 14 residues. Germline V gene lookup returns CDR1 SQVTM and CDR2 ANQGSEA. With 6 bases clipped from V and 4 bases from J, the junction kept 10 bases outside the gene matches. CDR3 nucleotides: TGCAGCGTGGTTACAGGGGGTGTTGGAGAGACCCAGTACTTC. Its translation: CSVVTGGVGETQYF. Full variable domain (outside the CDR3, taken from reference TRBV29-1 and TRBJ2-5): SAVISQKPSRDICQRGTSLTIQCQVDSQVTMMFWYRQQPGQSLTLIATANQGSEATYESGFVIDKFPISRPNLTFSTLTVSNMSPEDSSIYLCSVVTGGVGETQYFGPGTRLLVL.

The V call is TRBV21-1, the J call TRBJ1-3. TRBV21-1 is deemed a pseudogene. The length of the CDR3 is 14 residues. The DNA for the CDR3 is TGTGCCAGCAACGCGAGGCTCTCTGGAAACACCATATATTTT. It is translated as CASNARLSGNTIYF.

In nucleotides, the CDR3 is TGTGCCAGCTCACCATATGCAGGGGGGTACACAGATACGCAGTATTTT. As protein: CASSPYAGGYTDTQYF. The rearrangement uses TRBV18 and TRBJ2-3; TRBD1 is a possible D gene (7 bases). Trimming pared 2 bases from V and 2 bases from J, leaving 14 bases between. The CDR3 is made up of 16 amino acids. The V gene's germline CDR1 is KGHSH and CDR2 LQKENI.

The V and J genes are TRBV2 and TRBJ1-1, with D hard to call. Trimming cost V 4 bases and J 8 bases, with 8 bases left between them. Germline CDR1 SNHLY, CDR2 FYNNEI. The CDR3 is made up of 11 amino acids. CDR3 loop: CASSGQIEAFF. The CDR3 region has the DNA TGTGCCAGCAGTGGGCAGATAGAAGCTTTCTTT.

J is TRBJ2-1 and V is TRBV29-1; 10 bases fit TRBD2. V was clipped by 5 bases and J by 2 bases; unmatched bases: 3. CDR3 length equals 14 residues. Germline V lookup: CDR1 SQVTM, CDR2 ANQGSEA. CDR3 sequence reads: CSVQSGGAYNEQFF. CDR3 coding DNA: TGCAGCGTTCAAAGCGGGGGGGCCTACAATGAGCAGTTCTTC.

The chain links TRBV29-1 to TRBJ2-7; TRBD1 matches at 8 bases. The V segment lost 4 bases and the J segment 6 bases; nucleotides outside the gene matches: 8. CDR3 length: 13 residues. The germline V gene encodes CDR1 SQVTM and CDR2 ANQGSEA. The CDR3 protein is CSVVVDRVSEQYF. As DNA, the CDR3 is TGCAGCGTTGTGGTGGACAGGGTATCCGAGCAGTACTTC.

On this clone: A junction boundary mismatches the germline segment, possibly from a read error. This sequence joins TRBV2 and TRBJ1-2, with 9 bases identical to TRBD1. Germline assignment: CDR1 SNHLY and CDR2 FYNNEI. The length of the CDR3 is 15 residues. The CDR3 coding sequence is TGTGCCGGCAGTGAATGGGGACAGGGTAACTATGGCTACACCTTC. It is translated as CAGSEWGQGNYGYTF.